Presented here are 5 T cell receptor beta chains from one specimen sequenced in a study of T cell responses to AZD1222 COVID-19 vaccine. Using immunoSEQ multiplex PCR, the repertoire was profiled, and TCRdb retains in-frame clones only, with some absent. The table lists some 99,000 clones, approximately 84% of them singletons. Here the sequenced sample was peripheral blood, taken 28 days after the second AZD1222 dose. All receptors come from an adult who received the AZD1222 COVID-19 vaccine.

V usage is TRBV2 and J usage is TRBJ1-5, with a possible D match to TRBD1 (6 bases). The CDR3 totals 14 residues. Germline-derived CDR1 and CDR2 are SNHLY and FYNNEI. Trimming removed 5 bases from V and 5 bases from J, with 13 bases in between. CDR3 nucleotides: TGTGCCAGCAGTTCAGGACAGTTACATCAGCCCCAGCATTTT. The encoded protein is CASSSGQLHQPQHF.

The chain couples TRBV3-1 (or the pseudogene TRBV3-2) to TRBJ2-3; 8 nucleotides match TRBD2. The length of the CDR3 is 15 residues. In germline, CDR1 is LGHDT, CDR2 YNNKEL (reference sequence). After removal of 4 bases from V and 1 base from J, the junction contained 4 bases not matched to a gene. CDR3 sequence: CASSPGGPGTDTQYF. DNA for the CDR3: TGTGCCAGCAGCCCGGGGGGGCCGGGCACAGATACGCAGTATTTT.

The chain uses TRBV19 and TRBJ2-1; D gene ambiguous. Trimming cost V 5 bases and J 13 bases, with 18 bases left between them. This CDR3 is built from 13 residues. The germline V gene has CDR1 LNHDA and CDR2 SQIVND (reference sequence). DNA for the CDR3: TGTGCCAGTAGTTTAAGGGAAGGTTTTGGACAGTTCTTC. Encoded protein: CASSLREGFGQFF. The whole variable domain, remainder taken from reference TRBV19 and TRBJ2-1, is DGGITQSPKYLFRKEGQNVTLSCEQNLNHDAMYWYRQDPGQGLRLIYYSQIVNDFQKGDIAEGYSVSREKKESFPLTVTSAQKNPTAFYLCASSLREGFGQFFGPGTRLTVL.

This clone was counted between two and nine times. This chain uses TRBV3-1 (or the pseudogene TRBV3-2) with TRBJ2-7; TRBD1 might be the D (5 bases). With 1 base removed from V and 6 bases from J, the gap between germline ends came to 7 bases. Germline CDR1 LGHDT, CDR2 YNNKEL (reference sequence). The CDR3 covers 12 residues. The CDR3 DNA reads as TGTGCCAGCAGCCAAGTAAGGGGCGAGCAGTACTTC. Translated: CASSQVRGEQYF.

The gene calls are TRBV18 and TRBJ1-2; a weak D match, TRBD1 (5 bases). The CDR3 is 14 residues long. V lost 3 bases and J 3 bases, leaving 11 bases between the germline ends. The germline V gene has CDR1 KGHSH and CDR2 LQKENI. CDR3 sequence reads: CASSPRGEHYGYTF. CDR3 nucleotides: TGTGCCAGCTCACCGCGGGGGGAGCACTATGGCTACACCTTC.